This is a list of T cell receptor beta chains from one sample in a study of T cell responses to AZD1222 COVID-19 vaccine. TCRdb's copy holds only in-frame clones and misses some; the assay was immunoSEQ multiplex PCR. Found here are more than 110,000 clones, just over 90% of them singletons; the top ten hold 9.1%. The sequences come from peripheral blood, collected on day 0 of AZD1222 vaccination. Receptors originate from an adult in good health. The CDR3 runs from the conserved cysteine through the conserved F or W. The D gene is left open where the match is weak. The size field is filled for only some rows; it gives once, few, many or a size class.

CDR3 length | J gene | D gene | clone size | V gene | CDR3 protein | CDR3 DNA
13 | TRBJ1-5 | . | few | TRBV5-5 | CASSLRPGQPQHF | TGTGCCAGCAGCTTACGGCCCGGTCAGCCCCAGCATTTT
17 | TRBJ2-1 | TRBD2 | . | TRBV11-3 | CASSSGSLAGSYNEQFF | TGTGCCAGCAGCTCGGGATCACTAGCGGGGTCCTACAATGAGCAGTTCTTC
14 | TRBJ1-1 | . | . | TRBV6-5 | CASSIYGADTEAFF | TGTGCCAGCAGCATTTATGGGGCCGACACTGAAGCTTTCTTT
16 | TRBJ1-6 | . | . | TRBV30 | CAWSARWSSYNSPLHF | TGTGCCTGGAGTGCTCGGTGGAGCTCCTATAATTCACCCCTCCACTTT
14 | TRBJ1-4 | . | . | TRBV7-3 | CASGLGAAAEKLFF | TGTGCCAGCGGGTTGGGGGCAGCGGCGGAAAAACTGTTTTTT
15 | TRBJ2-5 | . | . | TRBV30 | CAWRPHPLPGETQYF | TGTGCCTGGAGGCCCCATCCCCTGCCCGGAGAGACCCAGTACTTC
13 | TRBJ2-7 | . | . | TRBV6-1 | CASSERNPYEQYF | TGTGCCAGCAGTGAACGCAATCCCTACGAGCAGTACTTC
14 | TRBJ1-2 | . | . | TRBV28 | CASSPRTATYGYTF | TGTGCCAGCAGCCCCCGGACAGCGACTTATGGCTACACCTTC
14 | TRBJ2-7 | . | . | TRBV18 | CASSLDRRSYEQYF | TGTGCCAGCTCACTTGACAGGCGATCCTACGAGCAGTACTTC
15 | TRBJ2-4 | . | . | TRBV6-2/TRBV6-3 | CASSYVERGKNIQYF | TGTGCCAGCAGTTACGTAGAACGGGGCAAAAACATTCAGTACTTC
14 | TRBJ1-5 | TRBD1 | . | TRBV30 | CAWREGAGNQPQHF | TGTGCCTGGAGGGAGGGGGCAGGCAATCAGCCCCAGCATTTT
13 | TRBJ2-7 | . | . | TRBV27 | CASSLGAAYEQYF | TGTGCCAGCTCGCTAGGGGCAGCGTACGAGCAGTACTTC
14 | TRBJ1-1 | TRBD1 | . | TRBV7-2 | CASSLADRGDEAFF | TGTGCCAGCAGCTTAGCGGACAGGGGGGATGAAGCTTTCTTT
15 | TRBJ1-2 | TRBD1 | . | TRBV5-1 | CASSEPGQGDYGYTF | TGCGCCAGCAGCGAACCGGGACAGGGGGACTATGGCTACACCTTC
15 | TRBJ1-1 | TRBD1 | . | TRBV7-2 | CASSLATGVALKAFF | TGTGCCAGCAGCTTAGCGACAGGGGTCGCTTTGAAAGCTTTCTTT
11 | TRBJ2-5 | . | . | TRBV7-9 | CASDLGGTQYF | TGTGCCAGCGATTTGGGGGGGACCCAGTACTTC
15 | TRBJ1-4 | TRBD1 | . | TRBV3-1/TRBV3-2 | CASSHGTANGEKLFF | TGTGCCAGCAGCCACGGGACAGCTAATGGCGAAAAACTGTTTTTT
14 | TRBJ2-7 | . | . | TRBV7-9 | CASSLELDSHEQYF | TGTGCCAGCAGCTTAGAGCTGGACTCCCACGAGCAGTACTTC
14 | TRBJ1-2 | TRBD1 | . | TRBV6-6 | CASSPRGGYLGYTF | TGTGCCAGCAGCCCCAGGGGGGGTTACCTTGGCTACACCTTC
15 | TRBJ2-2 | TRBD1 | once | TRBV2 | CASRGTGGNTGELFF | TGTGCCAGCAGGGGGACAGGCGGGAACACCGGGGAGCTGTTTTTT
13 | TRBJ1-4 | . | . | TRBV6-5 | CASSQGVFEKLFF | TGTGCCAGCAGTCAGGGAGTCTTTGAAAAACTGTTTTTT
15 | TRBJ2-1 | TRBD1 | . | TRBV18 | CASSPLWTGYNEQFF | TGTGCCAGCTCACCTCTTTGGACAGGCTACAATGAGCAGTTCTTC
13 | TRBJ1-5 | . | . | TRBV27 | CASGVASNQPQHF | TGTGCCAGCGGGGTAGCCAGCAATCAGCCCCAGCATTTT
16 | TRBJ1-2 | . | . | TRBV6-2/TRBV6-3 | CASSDRASPGGYGYTF | TGTGCCAGCAGTGACCGGGCCTCCCCGGGGGGCTATGGCTACACCTTC
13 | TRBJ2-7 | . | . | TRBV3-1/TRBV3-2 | CASSQESAGEQYF | TGTGCCAGCAGCCAAGAGTCGGCCGGCGAGCAGTACTTC
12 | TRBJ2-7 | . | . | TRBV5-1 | CASSLETNEQYF | TGCGCCAGCAGCTTGGAGACAAACGAGCAGTACTTC
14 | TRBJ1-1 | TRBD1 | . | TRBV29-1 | CSVARGQVGTEAFF | TGCAGCGTTGCCAGGGGACAGGTGGGAACTGAAGCTTTCTTT
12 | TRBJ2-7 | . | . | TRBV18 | CASSPRGYEQYF | TGTGCCAGCTCACCCAGGGGTTACGAGCAGTACTTC
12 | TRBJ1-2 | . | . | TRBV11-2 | CASSSYEYGYTF | TGTGCCAGCAGCTCCTACGAGTATGGCTACACCTTC
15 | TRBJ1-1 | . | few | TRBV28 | CASREQTGLNTEAFF | TGTGCCAGCAGAGAACAGACAGGCTTGAACACTGAAGCTTTCTTT
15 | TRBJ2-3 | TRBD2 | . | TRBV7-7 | CASSPGAGGTDTQYF | TGTGCTAGCAGCCCCGGCGCGGGGGGAACAGATACGCAGTATTTT
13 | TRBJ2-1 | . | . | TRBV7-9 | CASSPEDYNEQFF | TGTGCCAGCAGCCCAGAAGATTACAATGAGCAGTTCTTC
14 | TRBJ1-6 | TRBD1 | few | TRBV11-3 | CASGTGPYNSPLHF | TGTGCCAGTGGGACAGGCCCTTATAATTCACCCCTCCACTTT
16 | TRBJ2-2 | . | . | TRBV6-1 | CASSEFRDIYTGELFF | TGTGCCAGCAGTGAATTTCGGGACATCTACACCGGGGAGCTGTTTTTT
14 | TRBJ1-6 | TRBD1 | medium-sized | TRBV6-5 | CASSTGDRSSPLHF | TGTGCCAGCTCTACAGGGGATCGGAGTTCACCCCTCCACTTT
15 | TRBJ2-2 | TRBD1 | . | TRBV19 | CASTQTGGNTGELFF | TGTGCCAGTACCCAGACAGGGGGCAACACCGGGGAGCTGTTTTTT
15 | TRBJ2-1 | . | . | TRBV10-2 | CASSETGALRDEQFF | TGCGCCAGCAGTGAGACGGGGGCGCTTCGGGATGAGCAGTTCTTC
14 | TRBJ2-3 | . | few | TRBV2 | CASSREYYTDTQYF | TGTGCCAGCTCCCGGGAATATTACACAGATACGCAGTATTTT
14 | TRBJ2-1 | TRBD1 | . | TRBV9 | CASSAGGENNEQFF | TGTGCCAGCAGCGCAGGGGGAGAGAACAATGAGCAGTTCTTC
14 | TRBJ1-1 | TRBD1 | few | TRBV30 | CAWSPDRLNTEAFF | TGTGCCTGGAGCCCGGACAGGCTTAACACTGAAGCTTTCTTT
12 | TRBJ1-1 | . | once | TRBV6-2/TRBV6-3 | CASSRGRTEAFF | TGTGCCAGCAGCCGGGGGAGAACTGAAGCTTTCTTT
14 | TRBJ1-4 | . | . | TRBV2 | CASRGVSTNEKLFF | TGTGCCAGTCGAGGGGTTTCAACTAATGAAAAACTGTTTTTT
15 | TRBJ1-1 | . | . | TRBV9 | CASSASSSMNTEAFF | TGTGCCAGCAGCGCATCTTCTTCCATGAACACTGAAGCTTTCTTT
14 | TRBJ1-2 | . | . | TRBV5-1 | CASSLDSEGYGYTF | TGCGCCAGCAGCTTGGACAGTGAGGGTTATGGCTACACCTTC
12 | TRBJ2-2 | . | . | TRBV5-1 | CASSFGGGELFF | TGCGCCAGCAGCTTTGGGGGCGGGGAGCTGTTTTTT
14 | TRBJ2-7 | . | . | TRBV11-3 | CASSLAEWGNEQYF | TGTGCCAGCAGCTTAGCCGAATGGGGCAACGAGCAGTACTTC
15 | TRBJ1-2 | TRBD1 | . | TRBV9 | CASSEFPGQGYGYTF | TGTGCCAGCAGTGAATTCCCGGGACAGGGCTATGGCTACACCTTC
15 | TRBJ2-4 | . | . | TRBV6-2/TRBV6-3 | CASSYGQIAKNIQYF | TGTGCCAGCAGTTACGGGCAGATAGCCAAAAACATTCAGTACTTC
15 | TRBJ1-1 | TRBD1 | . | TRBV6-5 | CASSYSRTGVTEAFF | TGTGCCAGCAGTTACTCTAGGACAGGGGTCACTGAAGCTTTCTTT
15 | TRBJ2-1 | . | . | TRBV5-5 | CASSPRGSSYNEQFF | TGTGCCAGCAGCCCTCGGGGGAGCTCCTACAATGAGCAGTTCTTC